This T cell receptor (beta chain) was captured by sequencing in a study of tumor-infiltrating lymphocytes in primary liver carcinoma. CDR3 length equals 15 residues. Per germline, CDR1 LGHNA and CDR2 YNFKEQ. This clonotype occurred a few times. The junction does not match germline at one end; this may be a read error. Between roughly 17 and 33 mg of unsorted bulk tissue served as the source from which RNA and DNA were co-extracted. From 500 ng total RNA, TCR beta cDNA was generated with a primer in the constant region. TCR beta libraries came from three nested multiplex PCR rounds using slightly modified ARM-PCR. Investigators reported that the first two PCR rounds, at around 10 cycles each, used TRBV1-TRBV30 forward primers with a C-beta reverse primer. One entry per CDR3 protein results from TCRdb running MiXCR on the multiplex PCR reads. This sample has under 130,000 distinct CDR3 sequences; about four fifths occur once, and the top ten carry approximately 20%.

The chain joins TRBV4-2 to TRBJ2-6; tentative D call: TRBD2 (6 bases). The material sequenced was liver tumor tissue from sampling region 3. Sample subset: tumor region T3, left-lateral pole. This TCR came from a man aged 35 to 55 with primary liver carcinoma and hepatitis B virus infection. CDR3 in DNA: TGTGCCAGTAGCCAAGGGGACTCTGGGGCCAACGTCATGACTTTC. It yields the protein CASSQGDSGANVMTF.